Many counts were recorded for the clone carrying this TCR beta chain. What it recognizes is unknown. Ophthalmopathy cases scored 3 or more on the Clinical Activity Score and 4 or more on NOSPECS grade, with duration below 3 months. Exclusion criteria comprised uncontrolled infection, other autoimmune disease, pregnancy or lactation. The data were taken from a study of T cells in Graves' hyperthyroidism and ophthalmopathy. Study background: The initial diagnosis was the point when peripheral blood was collected, ahead of any treatment. Study outcomes and limitations: Most clonotypes expanded in thyroid above 0.001 were likewise present in blood.

Amplified regions were TCR beta CDR3 sequences from RNA transcripts. In the first-round RT-PCR of the TCR CDR3, the HTBI primer set was used. One entry per CDR3 protein results from TCRdb running MiXCR on the multiplex PCR reads. The repertoire includes over 300,000 distinct CDR3 sequences, roughly 13% of them detected once, and 30% to 40% sits in the top ten. Germline V CDR1 and CDR2: SGHRS, YFSETQ. Losses at the gene ends were 2 bases for V and 6 bases for J; bases not matched to a gene: 1. This CDR3 comprises 12 residues. The specimen was blood. The clonotype originates from a woman in her 40s with Graves' ophthalmopathy. The rearrangement joins TRBV5-1 to TRBJ1-2; 7 bases agree with TRBD1. The CDR3 sequence: CASSFTGDGYTF. The CDR3 DNA reads TGCGCCAGCAGCTTCACAGGGGATGGCTACACCTTC.